The present T cell receptor (beta chain) was sequenced within a study of early T cells in non-severe SARS-CoV-2 infection. Background on the study: The study sequenced bulk RNA from unsorted whole blood, with chains unpaired.

Study outcomes and limitations: Anti-spike CD8 specificities were favored by VDJdb matching, whose results missed private and CD4 specificities.

Details on this clonotype: The target antigen is unknown.

Looked up from germline, CDR1 is KGHSH and CDR2 is LQKENI. V was trimmed by 3 bases and J by 6 bases, leaving 18 bases between them. The CDR3 runs to 15 residues. Attachment of unique molecular identifiers was made to individual cDNA molecules. TCRdb re-derived calls from the 5' RACE reads in MiXCR, one entry per CDR3 protein. The sample lists 80,000 or so distinct CDR3 sequences, 10% to 15% occurring once. The sequencing input was whole blood. J is TRBJ2-7 and V is TRBV18; D gene unclear. This sequence was found in an adult who was a healthcare worker with PCR-confirmed SARS-CoV-2 infection or an uninfected control (not recorded which). CDR3 residues: CASSPHPGPKGEQYF. CDR3 sequence (DNA): TGTGCCAGCTCACCCCACCCCGGACCTAAGGGCGAGCAGTACTTC.